A single T cell receptor beta chain is shown here with its context. Antigen unknown. This sample was taken from a study of cytomegalovirus exposure and HLA in healthy donors. With 60 Vbeta and 13 Jbeta primers, the PCR was carried out. Using immunoSEQ multiplex PCR, the repertoire was profiled, and TCRdb retains in-frame clones only, with some absent. The table lists about 270,000 clones, more than 55% of them singletons. The germline gives CDR1 MGHDK, CDR2 SYGVNS. J gave up 5 bases and V 4 bases, and 4 bases lay outside the gene matches. CDR3 size: 14 residues. Study-level findings and limits: Published work reported that the classifier diagnosed cytomegalovirus status with high specificity and sensitivity. A few CMV-associated chains were confirmed in vitro to be specific for CMV antigens. TCR beta sequences numbering 16,951 were associated with HLA alleles at 0.05 false discovery rate in a later analysis. CMV serostatus was the only immune exposure information that was available.

The sequence was obtained from a female donor in good health and CMV-seronegative. Specimen: PBMCs. The chain joins TRBV25-1 to TRBJ2-5; the match to TRBD2 covers 10 bases. Here the CDR3 DNA reads TGTGCCAGCAGTGCGGGACTAGCGAAGGAGACCCAGTACTTC. Amino acids: CASSAGLAKETQYF.